Each of the 15 T cell receptor beta chains below was sequenced from the same sample in a study of blood T cell repertoires in COVID-19. Assay used: immunoSEQ multiplex PCR; TCRdb lists only in-frame clones, some missing. This sample has more than 200,000 clones, with about nine tenths found just once. Input material: peripheral blood. The source of these receptors is an older woman with acute or convalescent COVID-19.

The rearrangement joins TRBV10-2 to TRBJ2-7; TRBD1 might be the D (8 bases). Germline loops: CDR1 WSHSY, CDR2 SAAADI. The CDR3 runs 16 residues. Trimming took off 6 bases at V and 0 bases at J, with 18 bases between the two ends. The CDR3 reads CASRTRGTGASYEQYF. In nucleotides, the CDR3 is TGCGCCAGCAGGACGCGGGGGACAGGCGCCTCCTACGAGCAGTACTTC.

This sequence joins TRBV4-1 and TRBJ2-5; D might be TRBD2 (5 bases). With 1 base removed from V and 7 bases from J, the gap between germline ends came to 13 bases. This CDR3 contains 14 residues. Germline-derived CDR1 and CDR2 are MGHRA and YSYEKL. The CDR3 spells CASSQVQLRGTQYF. Here the CDR3 DNA reads TGCGCCAGCAGCCAAGTCCAGCTACGGGGGACCCAGTACTTC.

V and J are TRBV6-1 and TRBJ1-3; 7 positions match TRBD1. Trimming removed 6 bases from V and 4 bases from J; junction bases left unmatched: 3. CDR3 length: 13 amino acids. Germline assignment: CDR1 MNHNS and CDR2 SASEGT. The CDR3 bases are TGTGCCAGCAGCTCGACAGGGGGAAACACCATATATTTT. As protein: CASSSTGGNTIYF.

This chain uses TRBV6-5 with TRBJ1-6, with 9 nucleotides matching TRBD1. Germline V gene lookup returns CDR1 MNHEY and CDR2 SVGAGI. The J segment lost 6 bases and the V segment lost 7 bases, leaving 7 bases of the junction unmatched. The CDR3 extends over 15 amino acids. For the CDR3, the DNA is TGTGCCAGCACCCAGGACAGGGGAGGTAATTCACCCCTCCACTTT. This gives the protein CASTQDRGGNSPLHF.

This clone was seen a few times. V and J are TRBV12-3 or TRBV12-4 and TRBJ2-2; no reliable D call. The CDR3 spans 13 residues. V was pared by 10 bases and J by 2 bases, with 11 bases between. CDR3 sequence (DNA): TGTGCCAACGTTAACTTAAACACCGGGGAGCTGTTTTTT. Translated, it gives CANVNLNTGELFF.

DNA of the CDR3: TGTGCCAGCAGTTACGGACAGGGAAACACCATATATTTT. As protein: CASSYGQGNTIYF. This sequence joins TRBV5-4 and TRBJ1-3; D is possibly TRBD1 (6 bases). Deletions cut 5 bases from V and 4 bases from J, with 10 bases between. The CDR3 loop spans 13 amino acids. CDR1 and CDR2 (germline): SGHNT, YYREEE (reference sequence).

The V and J genes are TRBV10-1 and TRBJ1-3, with D perhaps TRBD1 (5 bases). The ends were cut back, 8 bases at V and 0 bases at J, with 17 bases in the middle. CDR3 length equals 16 residues. Germline CDR1 WNHNN, CDR2 SYGVQD (reference sequence). This CDR3 is CASAPGPTSSGNTIYF. Written as DNA, the CDR3 is TGCGCCAGCGCTCCGGGACCGACTAGCTCTGGAAACACCATATATTTT.

The V and J genes are TRBV6-2 or TRBV6-3 and TRBJ1-2, with 9 bases lining up with TRBD1. J was trimmed by 6 bases and V by 5 bases; bases with no gene match: 7. The CDR3 runs to 14 residues. The V gene's germline CDR1 is MNHEY and CDR2 SVGEGT. CDR3 coding DNA: TGTGCCAGCAGTCTCGACGGGACAGGGAATGGCTACACCTTC. Protein: CASSLDGTGNGYTF.

The CDR3 sequence: CASSRTVYNEQFF. The CDR3 DNA sequence: TGTGCCAGCAGCCGGACAGTATACAATGAGCAGTTCTTC. The chain carries TRBV11-2 and TRBJ2-1; D may be TRBD1 (6 bases). Trimming took off 5 bases at V and 4 bases at J, with 9 bases between the two ends. CDR1 and CDR2 (germline): SGHAT, FQNNGV. The CDR3 runs to 13 residues.

This chain joins TRBV6-1 and TRBJ2-3, with TRBD2 matching 10 bases. Losses at the gene ends were 1 base for V and 0 bases for J; bases not matched to a gene: 10. The CDR3 is 19 amino acids. CDR1 is MNHNS, CDR2 SASEGT, per germline. The CDR3 bases are TGTGCCAGCAGTGAAGATAGGGTAGCGGGGGGTCCTAGCACAGATACGCAGTATTTT. Translated, it gives CASSEDRVAGGPSTDTQYF.

The table lists this clone with a count of one. The chain combines TRBV5-3 with TRBJ2-1; 10 bases line up with TRBD2. TRBV5-3 has ORF status, its function being uncertain. V trimming: 6 bases; J trimming: 5 bases; junction bases outside the gene matches: 14. This CDR3 is 17 amino acids long. The CDR3 reads CARKSGPGLALHNEQFF. The CDR3, as DNA: TGTGCCAGAAAGAGTGGACCGGGACTAGCGTTACACAATGAGCAGTTCTTC.

A single count supports this clone. The chain employs TRBV28 and TRBJ1-3; TRBD1 matches 10 bases. Unmatched junction bases numbered 7, after V lost 4 bases and J lost 1 base. The germline CDR1 and CDR2 sequences are MDHEN and SYDVKM. The CDR3 is 17 residues long. The CDR3 is CASSYRTGGRSGNTIYF. The CDR3 DNA reads TGTGCCAGCAGTTACCGGACAGGGGGGAGGTCTGGAAACACCATATATTTT. The whole variable domain, remainder taken from reference TRBV28 and TRBJ1-3, is DVKVTQSSRYLVKRTGEKVFLECVQDMDHENMFWYRQDPGLGLRLIYFSYDVKMKEKGDIPEGYSVSREKKERFSLILESASTNQTSMYLCASSYRTGGRSGNTIYFGEGSWLTVV.

The V and J genes are TRBV5-8 and TRBJ1-1; D is uncertain. Germline loops: CDR1 SGHTS, CDR2 YDEGEE. The CDR3 consists of 13 residues. V lost 4 bases and J 7 bases, leaving 14 bases between the germline ends. The CDR3: CASSDRVTIEAFF. Written as DNA, the CDR3 is TGTGCCAGCAGCGACCGGGTCACCATTGAAGCTTTCTTT.

The chain employs TRBV5-1 and TRBJ1-2, with 11 bases matching TRBD1. V dropped 5 bases and J dropped 6; count of bases not matched to a gene: 6. The CDR3 sequence is 14 residues long. Germline V gene sequence: CDR1 SGHRS, CDR2 YFSETQ. The CDR3 nucleotides are TGCGCCAGCAGGAACGGACAGGGGGCCGATGGCTACACCTTC. It specifies CASRNGQGADGYTF. Filled out from reference TRBV5-1 and TRBJ1-2, the complete variable domain reads KAGVTQTPRYLIKTRGQQVTLSCSPISGHRSVSWYQQTPGQGLQFLFEYFSETQRNKGNFPGRFSGRQFSNSRSEMNVSTLELGDSALYLCASRNGQGADGYTFGSGTRLTVV.

The chain is built from TRBV6-2 or TRBV6-3 and TRBJ1-5, with unresolved D. This CDR3 is built from 14 residues. The germline V gene encodes CDR1 MNHEY and CDR2 SVGEGT. V lost 5 bases to trimming and J lost 0 bases, with 8 bases between them. The CDR3 sequence is CASSLQYSNQPQHF. The CDR3, as DNA: TGTGCCAGCAGTCTCCAGTATAGCAATCAGCCCCAGCATTTT.